This TCR beta chain was observed in a study of patients and donors after allogeneic stem cell transplantation. V lost 5 bases and J 2 bases, leaving 13 bases between the germline ends. Germline lookup yields CDR1 DFQATT and CDR2 SNEGSKA (reference sequence). The CDR3 is made up of 14 amino acids. This clonotype has just a few counts. TCRdb ran MiXCR on the RT-PCR reads and lists one entry per CDR3 protein. The table has about 960,000 distinct CDR3 sequences, about a sixth seen once; the top ten hold 5.5% to 6.5%. The chain joins TRBV20-1 to TRBJ2-1; D is perhaps TRBD1 (5 bases). The source is a human donor who was either an allogeneic HSCT recipient or a stem cell or donor lymphocyte infusion donor (not recorded which). It is not recorded whose cells these are; they may come from a transplant donor. Sequenced: blood, either unsorted or a sorted T cell fraction (not recorded which). The CDR3, as DNA: TGCAGTGCTTTGTCGATGGGGCCCTACAATGAGCAGTTCTTC. Translation gives CSALSMGPYNEQFF.